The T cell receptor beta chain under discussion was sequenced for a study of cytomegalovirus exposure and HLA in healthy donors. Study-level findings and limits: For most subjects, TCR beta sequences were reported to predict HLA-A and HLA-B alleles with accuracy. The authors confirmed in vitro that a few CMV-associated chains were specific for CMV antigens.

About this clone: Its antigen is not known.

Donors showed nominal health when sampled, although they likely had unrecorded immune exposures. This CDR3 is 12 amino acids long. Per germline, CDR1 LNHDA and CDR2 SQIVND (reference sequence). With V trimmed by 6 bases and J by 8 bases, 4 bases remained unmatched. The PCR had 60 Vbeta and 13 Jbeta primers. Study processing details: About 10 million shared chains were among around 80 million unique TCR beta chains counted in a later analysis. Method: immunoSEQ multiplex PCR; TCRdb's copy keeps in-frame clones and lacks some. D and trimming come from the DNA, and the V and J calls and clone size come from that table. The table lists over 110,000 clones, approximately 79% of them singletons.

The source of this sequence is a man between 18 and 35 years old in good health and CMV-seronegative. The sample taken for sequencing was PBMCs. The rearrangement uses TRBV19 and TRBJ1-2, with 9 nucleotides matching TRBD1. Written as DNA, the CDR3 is TGTGCCAGTAGGGAACAGGGGGCAGGCTACACCTTC. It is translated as CASREQGAGYTF.